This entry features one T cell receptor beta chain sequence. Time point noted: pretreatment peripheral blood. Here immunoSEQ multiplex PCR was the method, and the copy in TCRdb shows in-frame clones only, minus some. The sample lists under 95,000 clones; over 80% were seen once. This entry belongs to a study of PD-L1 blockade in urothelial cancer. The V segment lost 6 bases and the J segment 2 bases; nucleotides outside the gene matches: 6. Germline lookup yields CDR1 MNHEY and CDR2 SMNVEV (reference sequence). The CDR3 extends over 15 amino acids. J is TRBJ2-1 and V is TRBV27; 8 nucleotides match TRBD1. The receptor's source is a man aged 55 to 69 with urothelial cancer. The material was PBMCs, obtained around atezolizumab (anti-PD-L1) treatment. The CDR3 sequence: CASRFSGGAYNEQFF. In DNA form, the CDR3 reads TGTGCCAGCAGATTTTCAGGGGGCGCCTACAATGAGCAGTTCTTC.